The 26 T cell receptor beta chains presented below share a single source sample, sequenced in a study of untreated major depressive disorder. Using immunoSEQ multiplex PCR, the repertoire was profiled, and TCRdb retains in-frame clones only, with some absent. This table has approximately 20,000 clones, more than 70% appearing once. The specimen was CD4+ T cells from PBMCs. Source of these receptors: a woman between 25 and 40 years old in good health.

The chain combines TRBV7-2 with TRBJ2-1; 11 bases align to TRBD2. The length of the CDR3 is 14 residues. Germline CDR1 is SGHTA and CDR2 is FQGNSA. Trimming at V came to 5 bases and at J to 8 bases, leaving 5 bases not matched to a gene. CDR3: CASSPTSGEYEQFF. DNA of the CDR3: TGTGCCAGCAGCCCGACTAGCGGGGAATATGAGCAGTTCTTC.

This chain joins TRBV28 and TRBJ2-3; 8 nucleotides agree with TRBD2. V dropped 6 bases and J dropped 1; count of bases not matched to a gene: 3. This CDR3 contains 14 residues. CDR1 and CDR2 from the germline V gene are MDHEN and SYDVKM. This CDR3 is CASRLAEGTDTQYF. CDR3 nucleotide sequence: TGTGCCAGCAGACTAGCGGAGGGCACAGATACGCAGTATTTT. The variable domain in full, completed from reference TRBV28 and TRBJ2-3, reads DVKVTQSSRYLVKRTGEKVFLECVQDMDHENMFWYRQDPGLGLRLIYFSYDVKMKEKGDIPEGYSVSREKKERFSLILESASTNQTSMYLCASRLAEGTDTQYFGPGTRLTVL.

The table lists this clone with a count of one. V is TRBV5-4 and J is TRBJ2-7, with 9 bases fitting TRBD1. The V gene's germline CDR1 is SGHNT and CDR2 YYREEE (reference sequence). V shed 2 bases, J shed 7 bases, and the junction held 7 bases outside the gene matches. CDR3 length equals 14 residues. CDR3 coding DNA: TGTGCCAGCAGCTTTCCGGGACAGGGAGAAGAGCAGTACTTC. Its protein product is CASSFPGQGEEQYF.

The chain uses TRBV29-1 and TRBJ1-3, with D tentatively TRBD1 (6 bases). V was pared by 4 bases and J by 4 bases, with 8 bases between. CDR1 and CDR2 (germline): SQVTM, ANQGSEA. The CDR3 loop spans 12 amino acids. The CDR3 DNA reads as TGCAGCGTTGGGACAGAAGGAAACACCATATATTTT. Protein sequence: CSVGTEGNTIYF.

The V call is TRBV5-3, the J call TRBJ2-7; tentatively, D is TRBD1 (5 bases). TRBV5-3 is known as an ORF, though its function is uncertain. The CDR3 length is 13 residues. Trimming removed 0 bases from V and 3 bases from J, with 7 bases in between. CDR3 nucleotides: TGTGCCAGAAGCTTGGGACAGATCTACGAGCAGTACTTC. Encoded protein: CARSLGQIYEQYF.

The chain has TRBV14 and TRBJ1-2; D gene ambiguous. The CDR3 has 13 amino acids. Trimming shortened V by 4 bases and J by 4 bases, and 10 bases separated the two germline ends. The germline V gene has CDR1 SGHDN and CDR2 FVKESK. The CDR3 region is CASSPEGLYGYTF. CDR3 nucleotide sequence: TGTGCCAGCAGCCCCGAAGGCCTCTATGGCTACACCTTC.

The V gene is TRBV6-6, the J gene TRBJ1-6, with D possibly TRBD1 on 6 matching bases. V was pared by 8 bases and J by 6 bases, with 20 bases between. Germline V lookup: CDR1 MNHNY, CDR2 SVGAGI (reference sequence). The CDR3 consists of 16 residues. The CDR3 loop is CASGALQTGFNSPLHF. For the CDR3, the DNA is TGTGCCAGCGGTGCTCTCCAAACAGGGTTTAATTCACCCCTCCACTTT.

V and J are TRBV10-3 and TRBJ2-3, with 8 bases lining up with TRBD2. The germline gives CDR1 ENHRY, CDR2 SYGVKD. The CDR3 totals 15 residues. V lost 5 bases, J lost 0 bases, and 4 bases stayed unmatched. The CDR3 protein is CAISSGRTSTDTQYF. CDR3 nucleotides: TGTGCCATCAGTAGCGGGAGAACTAGCACAGATACGCAGTATTTT.

The V call is TRBV5-1, the J call TRBJ2-7; TRBD2 matches 7 bases. V dropped 0 bases and J dropped 4; count of bases not matched to a gene: 7. CDR1 SGHRS and CDR2 YFSETQ come from the germline V gene. This CDR3 region has 15 residues. The CDR3 DNA reads as TGCGCCAGCAGCTTGGCCAGCGGGAACGGTTACGAGCAGTACTTC. Its translation: CASSLASGNGYEQYF.

This chain connects TRBV5-1 to TRBJ2-3; unclear D gene. Germline CDR1 and CDR2: SGHRS and YFSETQ. The V end was cut by 4 bases, the J end by 1 base, with 10 bases between. The CDR3 extends over 14 amino acids. The CDR3, as DNA: TGCGCCAGCAGCCCCCAACCGGGCACAGATACGCAGTATTTT. Encoded protein: CASSPQPGTDTQYF.

This clone was recorded only once. The chain joins TRBV29-1 to TRBJ2-2; 14 bases match TRBD2. The CDR3 extends over 14 amino acids. The V and J ends lost 6 bases and 8 bases, in that order; junction bases with no gene match: 5. Germline CDR1 SQVTM, CDR2 ANQGSEA. CDR3 sequence (DNA): TGCAGCGTCATGGGACTAGCGGGAGCTGGGGAGCTGTTTTTT. It yields the protein CSVMGLAGAGELFF.

This clone has only a few counts. The rearrangement links TRBV2 to TRBJ1-2; D is undetermined. The V gene's germline CDR1 is SNHLY and CDR2 FYNNEI. This CDR3 has 12 amino acids. With 2 bases removed from V and 7 bases from J, the gap between germline ends came to 8 bases. The CDR3 loop is CASSESDLGYTF. CDR3 coding DNA: TGTGCCAGCAGTGAATCAGATCTTGGCTACACCTTC.

This clone was seen more than once but under ten times. The chain links TRBV27 to TRBJ1-5; the match to TRBD1 covers 8 bases. V trimming: 7 bases; J trimming: 5 bases; junction bases outside the gene matches: 13. CDR1 is MNHEY, CDR2 SMNVEV, per germline (reference sequence). This CDR3 spans 16 amino acids. CDR3 residues: CASKPWTGRGDQPQHF. Written as DNA, the CDR3 is TGTGCCAGCAAACCATGGACAGGGAGGGGGGATCAGCCCCAGCATTTT.

CDR3 region: CASSLDGRAAQYF. CDR3 in DNA: TGTGCCAGCAGCTTAGACGGGAGGGCTGCGCAGTATTTT. The rearrangement uses TRBV7-2 and TRBJ2-3; 8 bases map to TRBD2. The germline V gene has CDR1 SGHTA and CDR2 FQGNSA. The CDR3 length is 13 residues. V gave up 1 base and J gave up 10 bases; unmatched junction bases: 4.

This rearrangement joins TRBV5-6 to TRBJ1-1, with a tentative D call TRBD1 (6 bases). CDR1 and CDR2 from the germline V gene are SGHDT and YYEEEE. The CDR3 extends over 14 amino acids. V was cut by 5 bases and J by 1 base, with 12 bases left in between. The CDR3 here is CASRSWGQNTEAFF. CDR3 sequence (DNA): TGTGCCAGCAGGTCCTGGGGACAGAACACTGAAGCTTTCTTT.

This clone was counted a single time. This chain joins TRBV6-1 and TRBJ2-1, with 9 positions matching TRBD2. The CDR3 extends over 15 amino acids. V dropped 1 base and J dropped 6; count of bases not matched to a gene: 4. In germline, CDR1 is MNHNS, CDR2 SASEGT. The DNA of the CDR3 is TGTGCCAGCAGTGAAGACCCTAGCGGGATCAATGAGCAGTTCTTC. This codes for CASSEDPSGINEQFF.

The J gene is TRBJ2-3, the V gene TRBV30; TRBD1 or TRBD2 may be the D gene (9 bases each). The CDR3 is made up of 18 amino acids. Trimming stripped 4 bases from V and 5 bases from J, with 28 bases between. Per germline, CDR1 GTSNPN and CDR2 SVGIG (reference sequence). This chain's CDR3 is CAWNRGRVGTSIVDTQYF. The CDR3 DNA is TGTGCCTGGAACAGGGGGCGAGTCGGGACTAGCATTGTAGATACGCAGTATTTT.

The rearrangement links TRBV4-1 to TRBJ1-2, with D maybe TRBD1 (5 bases). Germline lookup yields CDR1 MGHRA and CDR2 YSYEKL. The CDR3 has 14 amino acids. With 3 bases removed from V and 4 bases from J, the gap between germline ends came to 12 bases. The CDR3 sequence is CASSQAGGTYGYTF. CDR3 nucleotide sequence: TGCGCCAGCAGCCAGGCCGGGGGGACCTATGGCTACACCTTC.

The gene calls are TRBV28 and TRBJ2-1, with 10 bases matching TRBD2. Germline V gene data show CDR1 as MDHEN and CDR2 as SYDVKM. There are 14 residues in the CDR3. J was trimmed by 8 bases and V by 5 bases; bases with no gene match: 6. The CDR3 spells CASSQGTSVYEQFF. The CDR3 coding sequence is TGTGCCAGCAGTCAGGGGACTAGCGTGTATGAGCAGTTCTTC.

The gene calls are TRBV7-6 and TRBJ2-5; 10 bases line up with TRBD1. CDR3 size: 16 residues. V lost 4 bases to trimming and J lost 1 base; unmatched junction nucleotides: 6. Per germline, CDR1 SGHVS and CDR2 FNYEAQ. CDR3 DNA: TGTGCCAGCAGCTCAGGGACAGGGGTAGGCCAAGAGACCCAGTACTTC. Translated, it gives CASSSGTGVGQETQYF. Drawing the rest from reference TRBV7-6 and TRBJ2-5, the complete variable domain is GAGVSQSPRYKVTKRGQDVALRCDPISGHVSLYWYRQALGQGPEFLTYFNYEAQQDKSGLPNDRFSAERPEGSISTLTIQRTEQRDSAMYRCASSSGTGVGQETQYFGPGTRLLVL.

This clone appeared a few times. This CDR3 is CASSLRSVGELFF. DNA of the CDR3: TGTGCCAGCAGCTTGCGGAGTGTCGGGGAGCTGTTTTTT. This chain links TRBV5-6 with TRBJ2-2; D remains unclear. The CDR3 consists of 13 residues. V lost 1 base, J lost 7 bases, and 8 bases lay in between. Germline assignment: CDR1 SGHDT and CDR2 YYEEEE.

This chain uses TRBV23-1 with TRBJ2-7, with TRBD1 matching over 7 bases. TRBV23-1 is flagged as an ORF with uncertain function. The CDR3 length is 14 residues. With 0 bases clipped from V and 7 bases from J, the junction kept 6 bases outside the gene matches. CDR3 in amino acids: CASSQSTGPQEQYF. CDR3 bases: TGCGCCAGCAGTCAATCGACAGGGCCCCAAGAGCAGTACTTC.

V gene TRBV5-1 combines with J gene TRBJ2-1; D might be TRBD1 (6 bases). V was shortened by 2 bases and J by 3 bases, with 12 bases between the two germline ends. CDR1 is SGHRS, CDR2 YFSETQ, per germline. The CDR3 length is 15 residues. The CDR3 DNA follows: TGCGCCAGCAGCTTCACAGGGCATGGCTACAATGAGCAGTTCTTC. Encoded protein: CASSFTGHGYNEQFF.

This clone has a single count. The chain links TRBV19 to TRBJ1-1, with D perhaps TRBD1 (5 bases). Germline V gene data show CDR1 as LNHDA and CDR2 as SQIVND (reference sequence). V dropped 1 base and J dropped 2 bases, with 11 bases sitting between them. The CDR3 runs to 15 residues. In nucleotides, the CDR3 is TGTGCCAGTAGTATAGCCGGGACGGGTAACACTGAAGCTTTCTTT. Translation: CASSIAGTGNTEAFF.

This chain links TRBV30 with TRBJ1-4; 7 bases are shared with TRBD1. The germline V gene has CDR1 GTSNPN and CDR2 SVGIG (reference sequence). This CDR3 comprises 15 residues. J was trimmed by 8 bases and V by 0 bases; bases with no gene match: 9. CDR3 nucleotide sequence: TGTGCCTGGAGTGTGAAATCAGGGGGTAGGGAAAAACTGTTTTTT. Translated, it gives CAWSVKSGGREKLFF.

This clone was recorded only once. The gene calls are TRBV5-1 and TRBJ2-5; possible D gene TRBD2, 6 bases. Germline V lookup: CDR1 SGHRS, CDR2 YFSETQ. CDR3 length: 16 residues. The V end lost 1 base, the J end lost 4 bases, and 17 bases lay between the germline ends. In DNA, the CDR3 is TGCGCCAGCAGCTTGAATTTGCCCGGGAGAGGAGAGACCCAGTACTTC. Translating gives CASSLNLPGRGETQYF.